Listed below are T cell receptor beta chains from one sample, sequenced in a study of T-cell memory formation after mild COVID-19. One entry per CDR3 protein, called by TCRdb with MiXCR from the 5' RACE reads. The table lists roughly 250,000 distinct CDR3 sequences, approximately 16% of them singletons. The sequenced sample was PBMCs or a T cell subset sorted from them (not recorded which). Receptor source: a young man who had mild COVID-19 (a few samples of this study predate the infection). Cell type and time point are not known. Both conserved end residues are part of each CDR3. The order of the fields is V gene, clone size, J gene, D gene, CDR3 DNA, CDR3 protein. D genes are given only for firm matches. Only part of the rows carry a size: once, few, many, or a class if the clone is expanded.

>TRBV18|-|TRBJ1-5|-
TGTGCCAGCTCACCAGGGGAGGATATGATCCAGCATTTT
CASSPGEDMIQHF
>TRBV7-9|few|TRBJ1-1|-
TGTGCCAGCAGCTTAGGTCTAGGACGGGGTGAAGCTTTCTTT
CASSLGLGRGEAFF
>TRBV20-1|-|TRBJ2-7|TRBD1
TGCAGTGCTAGTCCGGGACAGGGGTACGAGCAGTACTTC
CSASPGQGYEQYF
>TRBV30|-|TRBJ2-2|-
TGTGCCTGGAGCCAGGGGATCACCGGGGAGCTGTTTTTT
CAWSQGITGELFF
>TRBV4-3|few|TRBJ2-5|-
TGCGCCAGCAGCCAAGAGATCAAGGACGGATCCTCCCAAGAGACCCAGTACTTC
CASSQEIKDGSSQETQYF
>TRBV27|-|TRBJ1-6|-
TGTGCCAGCAGTTCGGATAAAGGGGACTATAATTCACCCCTCCACTTT
CASSSDKGDYNSPLHF
>TRBV18|-|TRBJ2-1|-
TGTGCCAGCTCAAGGGTCAGGGAACCAGATACCCACAATGAGCAGTTCTTC
CASSRVREPDTHNEQFF
>TRBV19|few|TRBJ2-2|TRBD2
TGTGCCAGTAGTGGGGAAGCGGGAGCCACCGGGGAGCTGTTTTTT
CASSGEAGATGELFF
>TRBV20-1|-|TRBJ2-5|TRBD1
TGCAGTGCTAGAGGGAAGACAGGGTGGTCGACCCAGTACTTC
CSARGKTGWSTQYF
>TRBV5-1|-|TRBJ2-1|TRBD2
TGCGCCAGCAGCTTGTCGCCGGTTGTAGCGGGCATTTCCAATGAGCAGTTCTTC
CASSLSPVVAGISNEQFF
>TRBV12-3/TRBV12-4|few|TRBJ1-2|TRBD1
TGTGCCAGCAGCTTCGGGGGAGGGGGCGCCTATGGCTACACCTTC
CASSFGGGGAYGYTF
>TRBV7-2|-|TRBJ2-3|TRBD2
TGTGCCAGCAGACTAGCGTTAGATACGCAGTATTTT
CASRLALDTQYF
>TRBV5-1|many|TRBJ2-1|-
TGCGCCAGCAGCTTGGTGGGGGGCAATGAGCAGTTCTTC
CASSLVGGNEQFF
>TRBV5-1|-|TRBJ2-2|-
TGCGCCAGCAGCTCTCAACCCCGGGACAAGAACACCGGGGAGCTGTTTTTT
CASSSQPRDKNTGELFF
>TRBV5-1|few|TRBJ2-4|-
TGCGCCAGCAGCTTGAGTTTAGCCAAAAACATTCAGTACTTC
CASSLSLAKNIQYF
>TRBV3-1|-|TRBJ2-2|-
TGTGCCAGCAGCCAAGTTTCCGGGGAGCTGTTTTTT
CASSQVSGELFF
>TRBV11-2|few|TRBJ2-4|-
TGTGCCAGCAGCCCCCTCTGGGGGGCCAAAAACATTCAGTACTTC
CASSPLWGAKNIQYF
>TRBV5-1|-|TRBJ2-7|-
TGCGCCAGCAGCTCTTCGGAGGACTACGAGCAGTACTTC
CASSSSEDYEQYF
>TRBV4-1|-|TRBJ2-5|-
TGCGCCAGCAGCTTCCTATTTGGAGAGACCCAGTACTTC
CASSFLFGETQYF
>TRBV24-1|-|TRBJ1-4|TRBD1
TGTGCCACCAGTGATCCGGGACAGGATAATGAAAAACTGTTTTTT
CATSDPGQDNEKLFF
>TRBV5-5|few|TRBJ1-1|-
TGTGCCAGCAGCTTGTCAGTGCTGGGTACTGAAGCTTTCTTT
CASSLSVLGTEAFF
>TRBV5-1|-|TRBJ2-3|TRBD2
TGCGCCAGCAGCCACCTAGCGGGGGCGGGTGATACGCAGTATTTT
CASSHLAGAGDTQYF
>TRBV5-6|-|TRBJ1-6|-
TGTGCCAGCAGCTTGGGGAAGGGGGTCGATTCACCCCTCCACTTT
CASSLGKGVDSPLHF
>TRBV7-2|-|TRBJ2-3|-
TGTGCCAGCAGCTTCGGAGTCAGGGCGACAGATACGCAGTATTTT
CASSFGVRATDTQYF
>TRBV29-1|-|TRBJ2-1|-
TGCAGCGTTGAAGAGACCTACAATGAGCAGTTCTTC
CSVEETYNEQFF
>TRBV4-3|few|TRBJ1-1|-
TGCGCCAGCAGCCAAGCAGTTCATACCACTGAAGCTTTCTTT
CASSQAVHTTEAFF
>TRBV5-6|-|TRBJ2-3|TRBD2
TGTGCCAGCAGCTCGGCCTCGGGAGGGAGAACGCAGTATTTT
CASSSASGGRTQYF
>TRBV3-1|few|TRBJ2-3|-
TGTGCCAGCAGCCAGATTCTAGCAGATACGCAGTATTTT
CASSQILADTQYF
>TRBV11-1|many|TRBJ2-7|-
TGTGCCAGCAGCCTCTACTCAGGGGGGAAGTACGAGCAGTACTTC
CASSLYSGGKYEQYF
>TRBV5-1|few|TRBJ2-7|TRBD2
TGCGCCAGCAGCCCTGGACTAGCGGGAGGACCCTACGAGCAGTACTTC
CASSPGLAGGPYEQYF
>TRBV2|-|TRBJ2-5|-
TGTGCCAGCAGATTCGACGCCGTCCAAGAGACCCAGTACTTC
CASRFDAVQETQYF
>TRBV7-2|few|TRBJ2-2|-
TGTGCCAGCAGCTTAGTCTGGAACACCGGGGAGCTGTTTTTT
CASSLVWNTGELFF
>TRBV9|-|TRBJ2-5|-
TGTGCCAGCAGCGTAGCTTCGTACCAAGAGACCCAGTACTTC
CASSVASYQETQYF
>TRBV6-6|many|TRBJ1-4|TRBD1
TGTGCCAGCAGTTCTGACAGGGTGGGGGAAAAACTGTTTTTT
CASSSDRVGEKLFF
>TRBV6-6|-|TRBJ1-2|TRBD1
TGTGCCAGCAGGCACAGGGACAGCTCAGGCTTGAGCTACACCTTC
CASRHRDSSGLSYTF
>TRBV4-2|-|TRBJ1-2|-
TGTGCCAGCAGCGTGGGACCATCCTATGGCTACACCTTC
CASSVGPSYGYTF